This T cell receptor beta chain was captured by sequencing in a study of identical twins. Study-level results: Compared with models, monozygotic twins showed more out-of-frame TCR alpha sharing.

In TCRdb, the 5' RACE reads were re-called with MiXCR into one record per CDR3 protein. Of about 200,000 distinct CDR3 sequences detected, 6% to 9% appear once; the ten largest clones hold about 1.9%. Worth noting for this clonotype: The antigen remains undetermined.

With 6 bases removed from V and 2 bases from J, the gap between germline ends came to 12 bases. This CDR3 has 14 amino acids. Germline V gene sequence: CDR1 SGHDT, CDR2 YYEEEE. The sample was also linked to a second study, of yellow fever vaccine responses in identical twins. Turning to that study: Twins reportedly appeared to share part of their vaccine T cell response while keeping part individual.

The genes are TRBV5-6 and TRBJ2-1, with D unresolved. Sequencing was done on a sample of memory (CD45RO+) T cells sorted from blood. This sequence was found in a woman aged 18-29 years in good health. The CDR3 here is CASTPRLPYNEQFF. For the CDR3, the DNA is TGTGCCAGCACCCCCCGGCTCCCCTACAATGAGCAGTTCTTC.